This TCR beta chain was captured by sequencing in a study of cytomegalovirus exposure and HLA in healthy donors. Study in general: The same platform was used for the roughly 110 validation repertoires as for the approximately 730 first-cohort repertoires, as reported in a later analysis. Regarding the study as a whole: Subsequent analysis revealed that first-cohort TCR clusters tended to co-occur in the 130 or so validation repertoires. The classifier, whose performance was assessed in both the original and validation cohorts, reportedly diagnosed cytomegalovirus status with high specificity and sensitivity. Most TCR sequences were uncommon, yet certain public TCRs appeared in many donors.

TCRdb keeps only in-frame clones here, not all; method: immunoSEQ multiplex PCR. Counted here are under 250,000 clones, approximately 82% occurring once; the ten biggest clones make up roughly 5.4%. Germline CDR1 reads ENHRY; CDR2 reads SYGVKD. V gave up 2 bases and J gave up 1 base, with 15 bases separating them. The CDR3 loop spans 16 amino acids. Of note for this clone: As yet, its antigen is unknown.

Sequencing was carried out using PBMCs. The receptor was isolated from a woman aged 18-29 years in good health and CMV-seronegative. V usage is TRBV10-3 and J usage is TRBJ2-7; D may correspond to TRBD1 or TRBD2 (5 bases each). For the CDR3, the DNA is TGTGCCATCAGTGAGGGGGCAGGACTTCGGTCCTACGAGCAGTACTTC. Translation: CAISEGAGLRSYEQYF.